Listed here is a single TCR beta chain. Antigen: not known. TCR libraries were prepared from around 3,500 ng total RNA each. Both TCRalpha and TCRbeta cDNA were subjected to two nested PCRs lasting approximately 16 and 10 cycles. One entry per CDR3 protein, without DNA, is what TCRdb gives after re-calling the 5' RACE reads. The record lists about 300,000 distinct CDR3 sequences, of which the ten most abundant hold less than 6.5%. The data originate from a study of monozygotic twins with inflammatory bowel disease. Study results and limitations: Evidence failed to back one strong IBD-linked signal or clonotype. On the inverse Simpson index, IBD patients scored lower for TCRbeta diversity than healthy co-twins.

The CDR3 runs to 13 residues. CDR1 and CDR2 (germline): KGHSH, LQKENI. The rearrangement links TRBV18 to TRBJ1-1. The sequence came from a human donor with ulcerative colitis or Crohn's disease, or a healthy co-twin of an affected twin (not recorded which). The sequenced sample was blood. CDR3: CASSPTANTEAFF.